These 5 T cell receptor beta chains were all obtained from the same sample, sequenced in a study of blood T cell repertoires in COVID-19. Assay: immunoSEQ multiplex PCR; the TCRdb copy retains only in-frame clones and omits some. The sample holds 250,000 to 300,000 clones, more than 75% seen once. Material: PBMCs or T cells enriched from blood (not recorded which). All receptors come from a man aged 18 to 35 who had recovered from COVID-19.

This clone was detected once. The chain uses TRBV28 and TRBJ1-1; D is possibly TRBD1 (5 bases). V was shortened by 6 bases and J by 2 bases, with 16 bases between the two germline ends. This CDR3 region has 15 residues. Germline V gives CDR1 MDHEN, CDR2 SYDVKM. CDR3 loop: CASSEDTTGNTEAFF. In DNA, the CDR3 is TGTGCCAGCAGCGAGGACACAACGGGCAACACTGAAGCTTTCTTT.

V gene TRBV11-2 combines with J gene TRBJ2-4, with D maybe TRBD2 (5 bases). V was cut by 0 bases and J by 7 bases, with 7 bases left in between. The germline V gene has CDR1 SGHAT and CDR2 FQNNGV. This CDR3 has 13 residues. In DNA, the CDR3 is TGTGCCAGCAGCTTAGAACCGGGGAACATTCAGTACTTC. Protein product: CASSLEPGNIQYF.

The chain carries TRBV13 and TRBJ1-3; no firm D call. Germline V gene lookup returns CDR1 PRHDT and CDR2 FYEKMQ (reference sequence). Trimming removed 5 bases at V and 0 bases at J, with 8 bases between. This CDR3 region has 14 residues. This chain's CDR3 is CASSVGSSGNTIYF. The DNA of the CDR3 is TGTGCCAGCAGCGTCGGGTCCTCTGGAAACACCATATATTTT.

The chain carries TRBV6-5 and TRBJ2-1, with TRBD2 matching 10 bases. The trim removed 6 bases at V and 2 bases at J, leaving 4 bases unmatched. The CDR3 sequence is 15 residues long. The germline gives CDR1 MNHEY, CDR2 SVGAGI. CDR3 protein: CASRIAGGTYNEQFF. The CDR3 region has the DNA TGTGCCAGCAGGATAGCGGGGGGAACCTACAATGAGCAGTTCTTC.

The rearrangement links TRBV7-6 to TRBJ2-1; maybe TRBD2 (6 bases). Looked up from germline, CDR1 is SGHVS and CDR2 is FNYEAQ. There are 15 residues in the CDR3. Deletions cut 5 bases from V and 4 bases from J, with 15 bases between. CDR3 in DNA: TGTGCCAGCAGCCTTGTAGCGGAGGGATACAATGAGCAGTTCTTC. Its translation: CASSLVAEGYNEQFF. The whole variable domain, remainder taken from reference TRBV7-6 and TRBJ2-1, is GAGVSQSPRYKVTKRGQDVALRCDPISGHVSLYWYRQALGQGPEFLTYFNYEAQQDKSGLPNDRFSAERPEGSISTLTIQRTEQRDSAMYRCASSLVAEGYNEQFFGPGTRLTVL.